This T cell receptor beta chain was recovered during a study of CXCR3-negative and CXCR3-positive naive CD8 T cells. A note on this clonotype: Antigen unknown.

The authors made the TRB cDNA libraries by 5' RACE using UMI labels. For each CDR3 protein, TCRdb gives one entry from its re-call of the 5' RACE reads, without DNA. The sample is made up of some 150,000 distinct CDR3 sequences, and the top ten hold around 0.44% of it. Germline CDR1 is SGHVS and CDR2 is FQNEAQ. The CDR3 covers 16 residues. General study findings and limits: Naive cells used TRBV-TRBJ genes in much the same way whether CXCR3-negative or CXCR3-positive; memory cells did not. Naive cells positive for CXCR3 carried more hydrophobic TRB CDR3s than CXCR3-negative ones.

The sequence derives from a human donor in good health. Some clones in this sample may be carry-over from other donors' samples. The chain has TRBV7-8 and TRBJ2-7. The sequenced sample consisted of naive CXCR3+ CD8+ T cells from blood. Described subset: CD45RO-CCR7+CD27+CD95- naive CD8+ T cells expressing CXCR3 (TNR3+). CDR3 residues: CATHSWGYLTTYEQYF.